The 12 T cell receptor beta chains below were found in one sample sequenced in a study of cytomegalovirus exposure and HLA in healthy donors. Primers: 60 Vbeta forward and 13 Jbeta reverse. Data came from immunoSEQ multiplex PCR; TCRdb stores just in-frame clones and leaves some out. The sample lists about 87,000 clones; under 9% were seen once. The sequenced sample consisted of PBMCs. The receptors stem from a man in his forties or fifties in good health and CMV-seronegative.

This clone has more than one count but fewer than ten. The V call is TRBV28, the J call TRBJ1-2, with D perhaps TRBD1 (5 bases). The CDR3 is 14 residues long. The V gene's germline CDR1 is MDHEN and CDR2 SYDVKM. V lost 6 bases, J lost 4 bases, and 15 bases lay in between. The CDR3 DNA is TGTGCCAGCAGATGGGGGGGAAGGAGCTATGGCTACACCTTC. It specifies CASRWGGRSYGYTF.

About this clone itself: Germline is not matched at one junction end, which may reflect a read error. The rearrangement links TRBV27 to TRBJ1-2; 11 bases map to TRBD1. Per germline, CDR1 MNHEY and CDR2 SMNVEV (reference sequence). This CDR3 region has 17 residues. The CDR3 DNA reads TGTGCCAGCAGCCCCCTGGGACAGGGGGGGACCAACTATGGCTACACTTTC. Translating it yields CASSPLGQGGTNYGYTF.

The table lists this clone with many counts. This chain connects TRBV19 to TRBJ1-5; D is uncertain. V was shortened by 1 base and J by 9 bases, with 4 bases between the two germline ends. Germline V CDR1 and CDR2: LNHDA, SQIVND (reference sequence). The CDR3 has 11 residues. This CDR3 reads CASSIGGPQHF. The CDR3 DNA reads as TGTGCCAGTAGTATAGGAGGGCCCCAGCATTTT.

The chain has TRBV9 and TRBJ1-1; no clear D gene. Germline lookup yields CDR1 SGDLS and CDR2 YYNGEE. V dropped 4 bases and J dropped 6 bases, with 13 bases sitting between them. This CDR3 comprises 13 residues. The DNA of the CDR3 is TGTGCCAGCAGCCGAGCCACGAGCGCTGAAGCTTTCTTT. This encodes CASSRATSAEAFF.

This clone was seen only a few times. The V gene is TRBV10-3, the J gene TRBJ2-2, with 10 nucleotides matching TRBD2. The CDR3 is 18 residues long. Germline CDR1 ENHRY, CDR2 SYGVKD. V was clipped by 3 bases and J by 0 bases; unmatched bases: 7. In DNA form, the CDR3 reads TGTGCCATCAGTGAACCCGGACTAGCGGACTCGAACACCGGGGAGCTGTTTTTT. Translating it yields CAISEPGLADSNTGELFF.

The rearrangement links TRBV7-2 to TRBJ2-1; 10 bases map to TRBD2. The V segment lost 1 base and the J segment 7 bases; nucleotides outside the gene matches: 4. The CDR3 is 15 residues long. The V gene's germline CDR1 is SGHTA and CDR2 FQGNSA. CDR3: CASSLESSGGNEQFF. The CDR3 DNA is TGTGCCAGCAGCTTAGAGTCTAGCGGGGGTAATGAGCAGTTCTTC.

In regard to this clone: A junction boundary mismatches the germline segment, possibly from a read error. The gene calls are TRBV4-1 and TRBJ2-3; D might be TRBD2 (6 bases). CDR3 length: 14 residues. Germline CDR1 reads MGHRA; CDR2 reads YSYEKL. The DNA of the CDR3 is TGCGCCAGCAGCCCGACTAGGACCACATATACGCAGTATTTT. It yields the protein CASSPTRTTYTQYF.

This chain uses TRBV7-9 with TRBJ1-4; tentative D call: TRBD1 (5 bases). Trimming removed 5 bases at V and 3 bases at J, with 16 bases between. The V gene's germline CDR1 is SEHNR and CDR2 FQNEAQ (reference sequence). CDR3 length: 16 amino acids. The CDR3 sequence: CASSKPDMQANEKLFF. CDR3 nucleotides: TGTGCCAGCAGCAAACCGGACATGCAAGCTAATGAAAAACTGTTTTTT.

This clone has a handful of counts. Other DNA variants within this sample encode the same CDR3. The chain has TRBV7-2 and TRBJ2-7; TRBD1 matches 7 bases. The CDR3 sequence is 14 residues long. Losses at the gene ends were 4 bases for V and 0 bases for J; bases not matched to a gene: 3. In germline, CDR1 is SGHTA, CDR2 FQGNSA. In DNA, the CDR3 is TGTGCCAGCAGCTCCCGACAGGGCTCCTACGAGCAGTACTTC. It specifies CASSSRQGSYEQYF.

The chain links TRBV6-1 to TRBJ1-6; 8 nucleotides match TRBD1. CDR3 length equals 15 residues. Germline V gene lookup returns CDR1 MNHNS and CDR2 SASEGT. Trimming at V came to 2 bases and at J to 7 bases, leaving 4 bases not matched to a gene. CDR3 amino acids: CASSEQGAENSPLHF. CDR3 sequence (DNA): TGTGCCAGCAGTGAACAGGGGGCGGAGAATTCACCCCTCCACTTT.

The chain couples TRBV4-1 to TRBJ1-4, with 7 bases lining up with TRBD1. The CDR3 is 15 residues long. Looked up from germline, CDR1 is MGHRA and CDR2 is YSYEKL. The V gene end was trimmed by 5 bases and the J gene end by 4 bases; junction bases not matched to a gene: 7. In DNA form, the CDR3 reads TGCGCCAGCAGCGGCTGGACAGGAAATAATGAAAAACTGTTTTTT. This translates into CASSGWTGNNEKLFF.

The table lists this clone with a few counts. The chain has TRBV9 and TRBJ2-5, with 9 bases identical to TRBD2. Germline CDR1 is SGDLS and CDR2 is YYNGEE. V trimming: 3 bases; J trimming: 4 bases; junction bases outside the gene matches: 10. The CDR3 contains 16 residues. The CDR3 nucleotides read TGTGCCAGCAGCGCTCGTGGCGGGGGGGCCGGAGAGACCCAGTACTTC. Protein sequence: CASSARGGGAGETQYF.